Listed below are T cell receptor beta chains from one sample, sequenced in a study of blood T cell repertoires in COVID-19. The method was immunoSEQ multiplex PCR; TCRdb's version includes in-frame clones alone and lacks a portion of them. Of some 250,000 clones in the sample, roughly 87% were seen once. The sample comprised peripheral blood. The source of these receptors is a man aged 55 to 69 who had recovered from COVID-19. Each CDR3 is given with its conserved first and last residue. D genes are given only for firm matches. Clone size, where shown, is once, few, many, or a class for clones that have expanded.

j_call | d_call | v_call | clone_size | cdr3_aa | cdr3_nt
TRBJ1-3 | NA | TRBV12-3/TRBV12-4 | once | CASKGEGGNTIYF | TGTGCCAGCAAGGGGGAGGGTGGAAACACCATATATTTT
TRBJ1-6 | NA | TRBV5-4 | NA | CASSLDSGLGSPLHF | TGTGCCAGCAGCTTGGATTCAGGGTTGGGTTCACCCCTCCACTTT
TRBJ2-1 | TRBD1 | TRBV27 | NA | CASSPGTGVNEQFF | TGTGCCAGCAGTCCCGGGACAGGGGTGAATGAGCAGTTCTTC
TRBJ1-6 | NA | TRBV3-1/TRBV3-2 | NA | CASSQVFYRDTGYNSPLHF | TGTGCCAGCAGCCAAGTGTTCTACAGGGATACTGGTTATAATTCACCCCTCCACTTT
TRBJ1-1 | NA | TRBV18 | NA | CASSPSGGGVNTEAFF | TGTGCCAGCTCACCATCCGGGGGAGGGGTTAACACTGAAGCTTTCTTT
TRBJ1-6 | NA | TRBV28 | NA | CASFEGKGYNSPLHF | TGTGCCAGCTTTGAGGGCAAAGGCTATAATTCACCCCTCCACTTT
TRBJ1-1 | NA | TRBV5-8 | many | CASSLSLAGAFF | TGTGCCAGCAGCTTGAGTTTGGCTGGTGCTTTCTTT
TRBJ2-5 | TRBD2 | TRBV25-1 | NA | CASSTRGQETQYF | TGTGCCAGCAGTACGCGGGGGCAAGAGACCCAGTACTTC
TRBJ1-2 | NA | TRBV28 | NA | CASSSDWGGLGYGYTF | TGTGCCAGCAGTTCGGATTGGGGGGGGCTTGGCTATGGCTACACCTTC
TRBJ1-6 | TRBD1 | TRBV18 | NA | CASSPIRDRTPSPLHF | TGTGCCAGCTCACCGATTAGGGACAGAACCCCTTCACCCCTCCACTTT
TRBJ2-1 | NA | TRBV24-1 | NA | CATSERQGLGYNEQFF | TGTGCCACCAGTGAGCGCCAGGGGTTAGGCTACAATGAGCAGTTCTTC
TRBJ1-3 | NA | TRBV30 | NA | CAWNSRAASGNTIYF | TGTGCCTGGAACTCGAGGGCAGCCTCTGGAAACACCATATATTTT
TRBJ1-2 | NA | TRBV6-5 | NA | CASSRTRDYGYTF | TGTGCCAGCAGTAGGACGAGGGACTATGGCTACACCTTC
TRBJ1-2 | NA | TRBV2 | NA | CASSDGYYTF | TGTGCCAGTAGCGATGGATACTACACCTTC
TRBJ2-3 | NA | TRBV10-2 | once | CASSEFSGYTDTQYF | TGCGCCAGCAGTGAGTTTAGCGGATACACAGATACGCAGTATTTT
TRBJ2-7 | NA | TRBV6-5 | NA | CASTRGREQYF | TGTGCCAGCACCAGGGGTCGCGAGCAGTACTTC
TRBJ1-1 | NA | TRBV5-1 | few | CASRQGSNTEAFF | TGCGCCAGCAGACAGGGTAGTAACACTGAAGCTTTCTTT
TRBJ2-5 | NA | TRBV9 | NA | CASSVGAAGYQETQYF | TGTGCCAGCAGCGTAGGGGCTGCAGGGTACCAAGAGACCCAGTACTTC
TRBJ1-2 | NA | TRBV9 | NA | CASSVSGVYGYTF | TGTGCCAGCAGCGTTTCCGGAGTCTATGGCTACACCTTC
TRBJ2-2 | NA | TRBV19 | few | CASSPLPRGGYTGELFF | TGTGCCAGTAGTCCCCTTCCTAGGGGGGGCTACACCGGGGAGCTGTTTTTT
TRBJ1-3 | TRBD1 | TRBV11-2 | few | CASSSTGGISGNTIYF | TGTGCCAGCAGCTCGACAGGGGGCATCTCTGGAAACACCATATATTTT
TRBJ2-1 | NA | TRBV6-5 | NA | CASTGPRQIYNEQFF | TGTGCCAGCACAGGGCCTCGGCAGATTTACAATGAGCAGTTCTTC
TRBJ1-6 | NA | TRBV5-1 | NA | CASSLGVDRNNSPLHF | TGCGCCAGCAGCTTGGGTGTGGACAGAAATAATTCACCCCTCCACTTT
TRBJ2-2 | NA | TRBV28 | NA | CASSFAGAGELFF | TGTGCCAGCAGTTTCGCAGGGGCCGGGGAGCTGTTTTTT
TRBJ1-5 | NA | TRBV10-3 | NA | CAISEADNQPQHF | TGTGCCATCAGTGAGGCAGACAATCAGCCCCAGCATTTT
TRBJ2-2 | NA | TRBV5-8 | NA | CASSPGVRNTGELFF | TGTGCCAGCAGCCCGGGGGTGAGGAACACCGGGGAGCTGTTTTTT
TRBJ1-5 | NA | TRBV3-1/TRBV3-2 | NA | CASSSGDSNQPQHF | TGTGCCAGCAGCTCAGGGGATAGCAATCAGCCCCAGCATTTT
TRBJ2-3 | NA | TRBV30 | NA | CAWSVALTDTQYF | TGTGCCTGGAGTGTTGCACTCACAGATACGCAGTATTTT
TRBJ2-6 | TRBD1 | TRBV2 | NA | CASRTYRGRSSGANVLTF | TGTGCCAGCAGGACTTACAGGGGGCGAAGCTCTGGGGCCAACGTCCTGACTTTC
TRBJ1-2 | NA | TRBV30 | once | CAWSEDRLYGYTF | TGTGCCTGGAGTGAGGACAGACTCTATGGCTACACCTTC
TRBJ1-6 | NA | TRBV19 | many | CASTGRYNSPLHF | TGTGCCAGTACTGGGAGGTATAATTCACCCCTCCACTTT
TRBJ1-1 | NA | TRBV5-4 | once | CASSPWLGVMNTEAFF | TGTGCCAGCAGCCCGTGGTTAGGAGTCATGAACACTGAAGCTTTCTTT
TRBJ1-1 | NA | TRBV7-9 | NA | CASTWGDTIEAFF | TGTGCCAGCACCTGGGGGGATACAATTGAAGCTTTCTTT
TRBJ1-5 | NA | TRBV10-3 | NA | CAISPRGGQPQHF | TGTGCCATCAGCCCTCGGGGTGGTCAGCCCCAGCATTTT
TRBJ2-6 | TRBD1 | TRBV4-2 | NA | CASSQVQGAVSGANVLTF | TGTGCCAGCAGCCAAGTTCAGGGGGCCGTCTCTGGGGCCAACGTCCTGACTTTC
TRBJ2-5 | TRBD1 | TRBV12-5 | NA | CASGWLRQGHQETQYF | TGTGCTAGTGGTTGGCTTCGACAGGGGCACCAAGAGACCCAGTACTTC
TRBJ2-2 | NA | TRBV14 | NA | CATEEFSPELFF | TGTGCCACCGAGGAGTTCTCCCCGGAGCTGTTTTTT
TRBJ2-7 | NA | TRBV2 | NA | CASSALGGHEQYF | TGTGCCAGCAGTGCCCTCGGGGGGCACGAGCAGTACTTC
TRBJ2-5 | TRBD1 | TRBV11-2 | once | CASSLRDSQETQYF | TGTGCCAGCAGCCTACGGGACAGTCAAGAGACCCAGTACTTC
TRBJ2-7 | TRBD1 | TRBV27 | NA | CASSSSGTVYWGEQYF | TGTGCCAGCAGTTCTTCCGGGACAGTCTACTGGGGCGAGCAGTACTTC
TRBJ1-1 | NA | TRBV6-6 | NA | CASSYSMVTEAFF | TGTGCCAGCAGTTATAGCATGGTCACTGAAGCTTTCTTT
TRBJ1-4 | NA | TRBV11-2 | NA | CASSLAPSGLEKLFF | TGTGCCAGCAGCTTAGCCCCGAGTGGGCTTGAAAAACTGTTTTTT
TRBJ2-7 | TRBD1 | TRBV27 | NA | CASKSPGQGFEQYF | TGTGCCAGCAAAAGCCCGGGACAGGGGTTCGAGCAGTACTTC
TRBJ2-7 | TRBD2 | TRBV12-5 | NA | CASGSPMGGGTYEQYF | TGTGCTAGTGGTTCCCCGATGGGCGGGGGGACCTACGAGCAGTACTTC
TRBJ2-5 | NA | TRBV7-9 | NA | CASSLGRGETQYF | TGTGCCAGCAGCTTAGGCAGGGGAGAGACCCAGTACTTC
TRBJ1-1 | NA | TRBV5-1 | NA | CASSSRALTEAFF | TGCGCCAGCAGCTCCAGGGCGCTCACTGAAGCTTTCTTT
TRBJ2-1 | TRBD2 | TRBV7-8 | NA | CASSLWRGVSYNEQFF | TGTGCCAGCAGCTTATGGCGGGGGGTGTCCTACAATGAGCAGTTCTTC
TRBJ2-1 | NA | TRBV30 | NA | CACGGSEQFF | TGTGCCTGCGGAGGTAGTGAGCAGTTCTTC
TRBJ1-3 | NA | TRBV5-1 | NA | CASRATISPGNTIYF | TGCGCCAGCAGAGCGACTATCTCTCCCGGAAACACCATATATTTT
TRBJ2-3 | TRBD1 | TRBV24-1 | NA | CATSDSRDRGRDPSDTQYF | TGTGCCACCAGTGATTCGAGGGACAGGGGACGTGATCCGTCAGATACGCAGTATTTT
TRBJ1-4 | NA | TRBV7-8 | NA | CASSSQYGGTNEKLFF | TGTGCCAGCAGCTCCCAGTACGGGGGGACTAATGAAAAACTGTTTTTT
TRBJ2-5 | TRBD1 | TRBV19 | NA | CASSMTGGETQYF | TGTGCCAGTAGTATGACAGGGGGAGAGACCCAGTACTTC
TRBJ2-1 | TRBD2 | TRBV5-1 | NA | CASSGAPAGSPNEQFF | TGCGCCAGCAGCGGGGCCCCAGCGGGGTCCCCCAATGAGCAGTTCTTC
TRBJ1-5 | TRBD1 | TRBV6-5 | NA | CASSYEGASNQPQHF | TGTGCCAGCAGTTACGAGGGGGCAAGCAATCAGCCCCAGCATTTT
TRBJ1-2 | TRBD1 | TRBV6-6 | NA | CASSSIQGAGYGYTF | TGTGCCAGCAGCTCGATTCAGGGGGCTGGCTATGGCTACACCTTC
TRBJ1-2 | TRBD1 | TRBV6-5 | NA | CASSLDRALYGYTF | TGTGCCAGCAGCCTAGACAGGGCTCTCTATGGCTACACCTTC
TRBJ1-2 | NA | TRBV9 | NA | CASSVTGSAIYGYTF | TGTGCCAGCAGCGTCACAGGGTCAGCTATCTATGGCTACACCTTC
TRBJ2-7 | TRBD2 | TRBV30 | once | CAWSGGTSGARRYF | TGTGCCTGGAGTGGAGGGACTAGCGGGGCCCGTAGGTACTTC
TRBJ2-2 | NA | TRBV18 | NA | CASSPQGSRTGELFF | TGTGCCAGCTCACCACAGGGGTCGCGCACCGGGGAGCTGTTTTTT